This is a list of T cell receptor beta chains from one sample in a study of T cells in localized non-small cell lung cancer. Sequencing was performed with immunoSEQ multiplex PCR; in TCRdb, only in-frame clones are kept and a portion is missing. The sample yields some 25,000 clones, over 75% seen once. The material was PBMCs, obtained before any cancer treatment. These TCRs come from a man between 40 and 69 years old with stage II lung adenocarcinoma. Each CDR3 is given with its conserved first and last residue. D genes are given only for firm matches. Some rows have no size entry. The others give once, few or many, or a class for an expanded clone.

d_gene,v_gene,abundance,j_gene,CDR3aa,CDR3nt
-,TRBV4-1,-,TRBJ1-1,CASSQLRGVNTEAFF,TGCGCCAGCAGCCAATTGAGAGGGGTGAACACTGAAGCTTTCTTT
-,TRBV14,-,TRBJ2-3,CASSQVLYSGEGDTQYF,TGTGCCAGCAGCCAAGTGCTATATAGCGGTGAGGGAGATACGCAGTATTTT
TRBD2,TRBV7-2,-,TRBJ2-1,CATRGGVNYNEQFF,TGTGCCACTCGTGGGGGGGTTAACTACAATGAGCAGTTCTTC
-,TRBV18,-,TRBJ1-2,CASSPDADYGYTF,TGTGCCAGCTCACCTGACGCAGACTATGGCTACACCTTC
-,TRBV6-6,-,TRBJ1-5,CASSLAGGGRQPQHF,TGTGCCAGCAGTTTGGCGGGGGGAGGACGTCAGCCCCAGCATTTT
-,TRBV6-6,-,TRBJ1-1,CASSYSIGDTEAFF,TGTGCCAGCAGTTACTCGATAGGGGACACTGAAGCTTTCTTT
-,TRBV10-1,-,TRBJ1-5,CASSKGGSRWNQPQHF,TGCGCCAGCAGCAAAGGGGGGTCCAGGTGGAATCAGCCCCAGCATTTT
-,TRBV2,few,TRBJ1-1,CASRVQGGTEAFF,TGTGCCAGCAGGGTACAGGGAGGGACTGAAGCTTTCTTT
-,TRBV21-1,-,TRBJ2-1,CASSKADLYSGTFYNEQFF,TGTGCCAGCAGCAAAGCCGACTTGTATAGCGGTACCTTCTACAATGAGCAGTTCTTC
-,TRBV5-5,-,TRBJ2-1,CASSLVEGPYNEQFF,TGTGCCAGCAGCTTGGTCGAGGGCCCCTACAATGAGCAGTTCTTC
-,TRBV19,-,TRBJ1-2,CASSILPSNGKNYGYTF,TGTGCCAGTAGTATCCTACCCTCAAACGGGAAGAACTATGGCTACACCTTC
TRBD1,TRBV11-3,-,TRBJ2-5,CASSERSTLGGWRETQYF,TGTGCCAGCAGCGAACGATCGACCCTAGGGGGCTGGAGAGAGACCCAGTACTTC
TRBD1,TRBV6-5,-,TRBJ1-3,CASRDREGRNTIYF,TGTGCCAGCAGGGACAGGGAAGGAAGAAACACCATATATTTT
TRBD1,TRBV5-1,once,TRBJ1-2,CASSIGTGGSYGYTF,TGCGCCAGCAGCATTGGGACAGGGGGCTCGTATGGCTACACCTTC
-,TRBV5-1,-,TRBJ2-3,CASSLSGYADTQYF,TGCGCCAGCAGCTTAAGTGGATATGCGGATACGCAGTATTTT
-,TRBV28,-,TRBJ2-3,CASSQPDSRTDTQYF,TGTGCCAGCAGTCAACCGGACAGCCGCACAGATACGCAGTATTTT
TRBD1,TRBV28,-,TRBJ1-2,CASSSTGWGSYGYTF,TGTGCCAGCAGTTCGACAGGGTGGGGTTCCTATGGCTACACCTTC
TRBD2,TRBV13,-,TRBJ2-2,CASSTSGGRTGELFF,TGTGCCAGCAGTACAAGCGGGGGGAGGACCGGGGAGCTGTTTTTT
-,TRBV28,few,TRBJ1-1,CASRGFRNTEAFF,TGTGCCAGCCGAGGATTCAGAAACACTGAAGCTTTCTTT
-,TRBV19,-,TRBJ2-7,CATPYEQYF,TGTGCCACCCCCTACGAGCAGTACTTC
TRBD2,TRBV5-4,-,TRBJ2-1,CASSLEVGGAYNEQFF,TGTGCCAGCAGCTTGGAGGTCGGGGGGGCCTACAATGAGCAGTTCTTC
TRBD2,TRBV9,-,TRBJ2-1,CASSGGGGRDNEQFF,TGTGCCAGCAGCGGTGGTGGCGGGAGGGACAATGAGCAGTTCTTC
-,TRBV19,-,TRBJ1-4,CASNPRGATNEKLFF,TGTGCCAGTAATCCCAGGGGTGCAACTAATGAAAAACTGTTTTTT
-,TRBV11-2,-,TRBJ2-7,CASSLDRYYEQYF,TGTGCCAGCAGTCTCGACAGGTACTACGAGCAGTACTTC
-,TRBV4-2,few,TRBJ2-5,CASSQEPGRQETQYF,TGTGCCAGCAGCCAAGAGCCAGGGAGGCAAGAGACCCAGTACTTC
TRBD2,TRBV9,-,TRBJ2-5,CASSPHVASGAETQYF,TGTGCCAGCAGCCCCCATGTAGCTAGCGGGGCCGAGACCCAGTACTTC
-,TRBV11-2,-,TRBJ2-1,CASMRGAGEQFF,TGTGCCAGCATGAGGGGAGCTGGTGAGCAGTTCTTC